This note documents a single T cell receptor beta chain sequence. These data are taken from a study of blood T cell repertoires in COVID-19. Overall study: Material from acute and convalescent COVID-19 was sourced from the United States, Italy and Spain. Sources were T cells, B-cell-depleted T cells, or PBMCs; the material itself was cDNA or gDNA.

Authors' data handling: Using reference gene primer amplification, nucleated cell counts were estimated. The assay was immunoSEQ multiplex PCR, and TCRdb's table has in-frame clones only and misses some. V, J and clone size were drawn from that table, and D and trimming were deduced from the DNA. Of about 140,000 clones listed, roughly 79% were seen once; the top ten hold less than 2%. V lost 5 bases and J lost 4, with 14 bases in between. The CDR3 contains 15 residues. From germline, CDR1 is SGHVS and CDR2 FNYEAQ. The clonotype was recovered from a woman aged 55-69 years with acute or convalescent COVID-19. Input material: peripheral blood. V gene TRBV7-6 combines with J gene TRBJ2-2; D is ambiguous. DNA for the CDR3: TGTGCCAGCAGCCCCATCCGCGCTAGCACCGGGGAGCTGTTTTTT. Its protein product is CASSPIRASTGELFF.